The next 20 T cell receptor beta chains were all read from a single sample in a study of blood T cells in healthy people across ages. A J-beta primer mix and a sample-barcoded 5' primer were used in a second PCR of about 7 to 12 cycles. TCRdb re-called the 5' RACE reads through MiXCR, storing one row per CDR3 protein. This table holds about 400,000 distinct CDR3 sequences, about half found once. Sequencing used blood. Source of these receptors: a man in his fifties or sixties in good health.

This clonotype was detected a few times. V gene TRBV15 combines with J gene TRBJ2-3; no definite D call. V lost 2 bases, J lost 6 bases, and 18 bases lay in between. This CDR3 spans 16 amino acids. Looked up from germline, CDR1 is LNHNV and CDR2 is YYDKDF (reference sequence). CDR3 residues: CATSRPITIVSDTQYF. DNA for the CDR3: TGTGCCACCAGCAGACCCATTACAATAGTCTCCGATACGCAGTATTTT.

This clonotype has a handful of counts. This chain joins TRBV7-8 and TRBJ2-1, with a possible D match to TRBD2 (6 bases). This CDR3 comprises 13 residues. Between the trimmed V and J ends, which lost 4 bases and 13 bases, there was a span of 17 bases. Germline CDR1 SGHVS, CDR2 FQNEAQ. The CDR3: CASSSLLGGTQFF. The CDR3 DNA is TGTGCCAGCAGCTCTCTGTTAGGAGGGACCCAGTTCTTC.

V gene TRBV10-3 combines with J gene TRBJ2-1; TRBD1 matches 8 bases. The J call may be wrong; the DNA end is better matched by TRBJ2-7. The CDR3 covers 14 residues. CDR1 and CDR2 from the germline V gene are ENHRY and SYGVKD. CDR3 nucleotide sequence: TGTGCCATCAGTGATCAGGGGGCGATGAACGAGCAGTACTTC. Translation gives CAISDQGAMNEQYF.

This sequence joins TRBV5-1 and TRBJ2-1, with TRBD2 matching 8 bases. Per germline, CDR1 SGHRS and CDR2 YFSETQ. The CDR3 is 13 amino acids. V dropped 4 bases and J dropped 7; count of bases not matched to a gene: 4. CDR3 in DNA: TGCGCCAGCAGCGGAACTAGCGGTAATGAGCAGTTCTTC. Translating it yields CASSGTSGNEQFF.

This clonotype was detected only a few times. J is TRBJ2-7 and V is TRBV6-5; no definite D call. The CDR3 loop spans 14 amino acids. V lost 6 bases and J 4 bases, leaving 16 bases between the germline ends. Germline values: CDR1 MNHEY, CDR2 SVGAGI. The chain's CDR3 is CASSRDAVAYEQYF. In DNA form, the CDR3 reads TGTGCCAGCAGCCGCGACGCGGTGGCGTACGAGCAGTACTTC.

The chain carries TRBV24-1 and TRBJ1-2; tentative D call: TRBD1 (5 bases). V was cut by 6 bases and J by 2 bases, with 12 bases left in between. Germline V gene lookup returns CDR1 KGHDR and CDR2 SFDVKD. The CDR3 loop spans 14 amino acids. The CDR3 region is CATSPGAGNYGYTF. The CDR3 DNA is TGTGCCACCAGTCCCGGGGCGGGGAACTATGGCTACACCTTC.

V is TRBV5-5 and J is TRBJ2-1, with TRBD2 matching 14 bases. The CDR3 runs to 19 residues. The V and J ends lost 4 bases and 1 base, in that order; junction bases with no gene match: 10. The germline V gene has CDR1 SGHKS and CDR2 YYEKEE (reference sequence). This CDR3 reads CASSLPRLAGGRSYNEQFF. The CDR3, as DNA: TGTGCCAGCAGCCTTCCGAGACTAGCGGGGGGGAGGTCCTACAATGAGCAGTTCTTC.

The chain has TRBV9 and TRBJ2-7; 7 nucleotides match TRBD1. V gave up 0 bases and J gave up 2 bases; unmatched junction bases: 2. The germline V gene has CDR1 SGDLS and CDR2 YYNGEE. CDR3 length: 14 residues. The CDR3 nucleotides read TGTGCCAGCAGCGTAGAGGGGGCCACCTACGAGCAGTACTTC. Translating it yields CASSVEGATYEQYF.

The chain couples TRBV20-1 to TRBJ2-5, with D possibly being TRBD1 or TRBD2 (5 bases each). CDR1 DFQATT and CDR2 SNEGSKA come from the germline V gene (reference sequence). Trimming removed 5 bases from V and 6 bases from J, with 19 bases in between. The CDR3 contains 14 residues. As DNA, the CDR3 is TGCAGTGCTCCCCCCTCTACGGGACGGAAGACCCAGTACTTC. Translating it yields CSAPPSTGRKTQYF.

There are many counts of this clonotype. This sequence joins TRBV4-3 and TRBJ2-7; 7 bases are shared with TRBD1. The CDR3 covers 15 residues. The trim removed 1 base at V and 5 bases at J, leaving 8 bases unmatched. Germline CDR1 LGHNA, CDR2 YSLEER. The CDR3 spells CASSQATGVYHEQYF. As DNA, the CDR3 is TGCGCCAGCAGCCAAGCTACAGGGGTTTATCACGAGCAGTACTTC.

This clonotype appeared a few times. The chain recombines TRBV12-3 or TRBV12-4 with TRBJ1-6; a weak D match, TRBD1 (6 bases). Trimming pared 5 bases from V and 8 bases from J, leaving 13 bases between. The CDR3 length is 14 residues. The CDR3 spells CASSPSGHYSPLHF. For the CDR3, the DNA is TGTGCCAGCAGTCCTTCGGGACATTATTCACCCCTCCACTTT.

There are a few counts of this clonotype. V and J are TRBV7-2 and TRBJ2-7; D is undetermined. Deletions cut 5 bases from V and 4 bases from J, with 12 bases between. CDR1 is SGHTA and CDR2 is FQGNSA in the germline V gene. The CDR3 has 13 residues. The CDR3 nucleotides read TGTGCCAGCAGCGTAAACCCTAGGTACGAGCAGTACTTC. Its translation is CASSVNPRYEQYF.

V gene TRBV10-3 combines with J gene TRBJ2-3; D perhaps matches TRBD2 (5 bases). V was cut by 2 bases and J by 2 bases, with 17 bases left in between. Germline CDR1 ENHRY, CDR2 SYGVKD. CDR3 length: 17 amino acids. In DNA form, the CDR3 reads TGTGCCATCAGTGAGCCGGGAAAACGAACAGTCACAGATACGCAGTATTTT. The encoded protein is CAISEPGKRTVTDTQYF.

The J gene is TRBJ2-1, the V gene TRBV12-5, with unresolved D. Per germline, CDR1 LGHNT and CDR2 FRNRAP. Trimming cost V 0 bases and J 6 bases, with 15 bases left between them. The CDR3 covers 16 residues. The CDR3 spells CASGLVEGFPFNEQFF. In nucleotides, the CDR3 is TGTGCTAGTGGTTTGGTAGAAGGGTTCCCCTTCAATGAGCAGTTCTTC. The full variable domain, completed using reference TRBV12-5 and TRBJ2-1, is DARVTQTPRHKVTEMGQEVTMRCQPILGHNTVFWYRQTMMQGLELLAYFRNRAPLDDSGMPKDRFSAEMPDATLATLKIQPSEPRDSAVYFCASGLVEGFPFNEQFFGPGTRLTVL.

The sample holds one count of this clonotype. This sequence joins TRBV7-2 and TRBJ2-3; the D gene is possibly TRBD1 (5 bases). This CDR3 has 13 amino acids. Germline V CDR1 and CDR2: SGHTA, FQGNSA. V shed 5 bases and J shed 7 bases, with 13 bases lying between them. The CDR3 spells CASSPRQHNTQYF. Written as DNA, the CDR3 is TGTGCCAGCAGCCCTCGACAGCACAATACGCAGTATTTT.

Only one count was recorded for this clonotype. The chain couples TRBV2 to TRBJ2-5; 11 bases match TRBD2. The CDR3 runs to 14 residues. Trimming removed 6 bases from V and 1 base from J; junction bases left unmatched: 1. In germline, CDR1 is SNHLY, CDR2 FYNNEI. In nucleotides, the CDR3 is TGTGCCAGCAGAGGGACTAGCGGCCAAGAGACCCAGTACTTC. It codes for CASRGTSGQETQYF.

J is TRBJ2-7 and V is TRBV4-1; maybe TRBD2 (5 bases). The end of the DNA is better explained by TRBJ2-4, so the J call may be wrong. The CDR3 sequence is 18 residues long. Germline V gives CDR1 MGHRA, CDR2 YSYEKL. The chain's CDR3 is CASSQDPGVIGAKNIQYF. The CDR3 DNA is TGCGCCAGCAGCCAAGATCCCGGGGTCATAGGGGCCAAAAACATTCAGTACTTC.

For this clonotype: At one end the junction does not follow the germline gene, possibly because of a read error. This chain connects TRBV3-1 to TRBJ2-1, with 7 bases matching TRBD2. This CDR3 contains 16 residues. Looked up from germline, CDR1 is LGHDT and CDR2 is YNNKEL (reference sequence). The CDR3 region has the DNA TGTGCCAGCACCCAACGGGGGGTTAGGGCCTACAATGAGCAGTTCTTC. Translated: CASTQRGVRAYNEQFF.

The chain couples TRBV20-1 to TRBJ2-1; 9 nucleotides agree with TRBD2. V shed 5 bases and J 4 bases; nucleotides not matched to a gene: 6. Germline-derived CDR1 and CDR2 are DFQATT and SNEGSKA (reference sequence). The CDR3 consists of 14 residues. The CDR3 nucleotides read TGCAGTGCTTCCAGGACTAGCGTTTACAATGAGCAGTTCTTC. As protein: CSASRTSVYNEQFF.

Notes on this clonotype: The junction shows a germline mismatch at one end, possibly a read error. The chain couples TRBV19 to TRBJ2-5; D ambiguous. CDR1 is LNHDA and CDR2 is SQIVND in the germline V gene (reference sequence). There are 15 residues in the CDR3. This CDR3 reads CASSISGHSRETQDF. DNA of the CDR3: TGTGCCAGTAGTATAAGTGGCCACAGCCGAGAGACCCAGGACTTC.